The TCR beta chain described here comes from a study of blood T cell repertoires in COVID-19. The CDR3 length is 14 residues. Germline lookup yields CDR1 MGHRA and CDR2 YSYEKL. V dropped 4 bases and J dropped 7; count of bases not matched to a gene: 4. Using immunoSEQ multiplex PCR, the repertoire was profiled, and TCRdb retains in-frame clones only, with some absent. The data contain tens of thousands of clones, roughly 89% of them singletons. This sequence originates from a man aged 35-49 years with COVID-19, enrolled during active disease. Sequencing used peripheral blood. This chain connects TRBV4-1 to TRBJ1-4, with TRBD1 matching over 9 bases. As DNA, the CDR3 is TGCGCCAGCAGCCTCCTGACAGGGGGTGAAAAACTGTTTTTT. It specifies CASSLLTGGEKLFF.